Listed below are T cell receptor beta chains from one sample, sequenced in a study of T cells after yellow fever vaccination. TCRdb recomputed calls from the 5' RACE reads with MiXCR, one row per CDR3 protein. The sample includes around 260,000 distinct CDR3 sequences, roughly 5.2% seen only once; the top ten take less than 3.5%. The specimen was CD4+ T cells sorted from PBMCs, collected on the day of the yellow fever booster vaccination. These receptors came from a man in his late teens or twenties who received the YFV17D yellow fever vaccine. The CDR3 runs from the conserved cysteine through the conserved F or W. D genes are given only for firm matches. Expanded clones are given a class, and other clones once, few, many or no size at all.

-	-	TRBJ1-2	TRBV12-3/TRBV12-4	TGTGCCAGCAGTTTCACGGAGTCGGGTGGCTACACCTTC	CASSFTESGGYTF
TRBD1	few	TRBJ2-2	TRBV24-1	TGTGCCACCAGTGACCCGGGACAGGGGGCCGGGGAGCTGTTTTTT	CATSDPGQGAGELFF
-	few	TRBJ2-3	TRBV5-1	TGCGCCAGCAGCTTGATGGACACAAGCACAGATACGCAGTATTTT	CASSLMDTSTDTQYF
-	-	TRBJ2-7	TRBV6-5	TGTGCCAGCGGGCGGCAGTCCTACGAGCAGTACTTC	CASGRQSYEQYF
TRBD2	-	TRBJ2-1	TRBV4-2	TGTGCCAGCAGCCCCGTATCACGGGGGGTCAATGAGCAGTTCTTC	CASSPVSRGVNEQFF
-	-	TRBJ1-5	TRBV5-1	TGCGCCAGCAGCTTGGGTACAGGGTATCAGCCCCAGCATTTT	CASSLGTGYQPQHF
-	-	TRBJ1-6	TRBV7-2	TGTGCCAGCAGCTTGGAAGCTCTGAATTCACCCCTCCACTTT	CASSLEALNSPLHF
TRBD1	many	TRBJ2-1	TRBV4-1	TGCGCCAGCAGCCAATTACCGGGACAGGGATCCTACAATGAGCAGTTCTTC	CASSQLPGQGSYNEQFF
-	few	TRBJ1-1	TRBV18	TGTGCCAGCTCACCTCCGGCACCGGTTGGCACTGAAGCTTTCTTT	CASSPPAPVGTEAFF
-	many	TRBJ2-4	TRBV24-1	TGTGCCACCAGTGATTTTACCCTCGAACCTACCAAAAACATTCAGTACTTC	CATSDFTLEPTKNIQYF
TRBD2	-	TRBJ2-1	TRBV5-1	TGCGCCAGCAGCTTGGTAGCGGGGGTTTACTACAATGAGCAGTTCTTC	CASSLVAGVYYNEQFF
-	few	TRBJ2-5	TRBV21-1	TGTGCCAGCAGCAAAGAAGAGGGGGAGACCCAGTACTTC	CASSKEEGETQYF
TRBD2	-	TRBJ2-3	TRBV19	TGTGCCAGTAGTAAATTTAGCGGGGGGACCACAGATACGCAGTATTTT	CASSKFSGGTTDTQYF
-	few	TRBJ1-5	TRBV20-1	TGCAGTGCTAGAGGTAACTCTGGAGGTATTGGTAATAGCAATCAGCCCCAGCATTTT	CSARGNSGGIGNSNQPQHF
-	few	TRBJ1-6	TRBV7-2	TGTGCCAGCAGCTCCCTCGGGATTAATTCACCCCTCCACTTT	CASSSLGINSPLHF
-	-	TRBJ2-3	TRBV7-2	TGTGCCAGCAGCCAAACTAGAATCGGTACAGATACGCAGTATTTT	CASSQTRIGTDTQYF
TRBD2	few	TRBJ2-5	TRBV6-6	TGTGCCAGCAGAGCGGGGTCGCAAGAGACCCAGTACTTC	CASRAGSQETQYF
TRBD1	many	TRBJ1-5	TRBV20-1	TGCAGTGCTAGCCTGTTGGGACAGGGGGATCAGCCCCAGCATTTT	CSASLLGQGDQPQHF
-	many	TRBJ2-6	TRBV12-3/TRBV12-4	TGTGCCAGCAGGTCCCTTACCGGGGATTCTGGGGCCAACGTCCTGACTTTC	CASRSLTGDSGANVLTF
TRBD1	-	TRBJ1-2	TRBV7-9	TGTACAGTGACAGGGGTCGATGGCTACACCTTC	CTVTGVDGYTF
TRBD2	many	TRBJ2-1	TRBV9	TGTGCCAGCAGCGTAGGAGGCTGGGGGGGTGAGCAGTTCTTC	CASSVGGWGGEQFF
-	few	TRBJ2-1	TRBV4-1	TGCGCCAGCAGCCAAGTGGAGGGGGCCGAGGAGCAGTTCTTC	CASSQVEGAEEQFF
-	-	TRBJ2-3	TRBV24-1	TGTGCCACCAGTGATTTCACAGTTCTGGGAACAGATACGCAGTATTTT	CATSDFTVLGTDTQYF
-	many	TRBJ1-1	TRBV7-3	TGTGCCAGCAGCTTATTACCGGCCCCGAACACTGAAGCTTTCTTT	CASSLLPAPNTEAFF
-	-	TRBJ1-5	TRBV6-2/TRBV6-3	TGTGCCAGCATTTTAAGGGGTGAGCTTGGACAGCCCCAGCATTTT	CASILRGELGQPQHF
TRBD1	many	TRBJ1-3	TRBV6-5	TGTGCCAGCAGTTCCTATACAGGGGTGACCTCTGGAAACACCATATATTTT	CASSSYTGVTSGNTIYF
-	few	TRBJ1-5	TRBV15	TGTGCCACCAGCGGTAGACTTCAGCCCCAGCATTTT	CATSGRLQPQHF
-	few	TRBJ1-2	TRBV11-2	TGTGCCAGCAGATCCTTTGTGGAGGGTAGATATGGCTACACCTTC	CASRSFVEGRYGYTF
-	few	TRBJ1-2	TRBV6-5	TGTGCCAGCAGTTACTTCAGTGGTGGCTACACCTTC	CASSYFSGGYTF
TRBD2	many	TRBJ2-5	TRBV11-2	TGTGCCAGCAGCGTAGCGGGGTCGAAGACCCAGTACTTC	CASSVAGSKTQYF
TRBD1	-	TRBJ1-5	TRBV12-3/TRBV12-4	TGTGCCAGCAGCCACACCCAGGGGGAAGGCAATCAGCCCCAGCATTTT	CASSHTQGEGNQPQHF
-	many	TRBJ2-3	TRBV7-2	TGTGCCAGCAGCTTAATGGCGGGGCGAGATACGCAGTATTTT	CASSLMAGRDTQYF
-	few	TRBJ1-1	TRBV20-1	TGCAGTGCACGACGGAACACTGAAGCTTTCTTT	CSARRNTEAFF
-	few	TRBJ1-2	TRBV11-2	TGTGCCAGCAGCGGACGCCAGGACTATGGCTACACCTTC	CASSGRQDYGYTF
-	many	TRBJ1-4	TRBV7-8	TGTGCCAGCAGCCCTCAAGGTGTGCGGGGTGAAAAACTGTTTTTT	CASSPQGVRGEKLFF
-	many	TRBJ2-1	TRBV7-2	TGTGCCAGCAGCCTGAGCAATGAGCAGTTCTTC	CASSLSNEQFF
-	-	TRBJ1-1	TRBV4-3	TGCGCCAGCAGCCAAGCAAGCTACATGAACACTGAAGCTTTCTTT	CASSQASYMNTEAFF
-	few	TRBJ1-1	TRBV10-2	TGCGCCAGCAGAGTACAGGGGAACACTGAAGCTTTCTTT	CASRVQGNTEAFF
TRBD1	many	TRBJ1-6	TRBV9	TGTGCCAGCAGCGCCCCGACAGGGAGACTTAATTCACCCCTCCACTTT	CASSAPTGRLNSPLHF
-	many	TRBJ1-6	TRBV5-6	TGTGCCAGCAGCTTGGACAGAAAGAGCTCCTATAATTCACCCCTCCACTTT	CASSLDRKSSYNSPLHF
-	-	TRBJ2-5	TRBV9	TGTGCCAGCAGCCCACCCAGGGGAGGTGGAGAGACCCAGTACTTC	CASSPPRGGGETQYF
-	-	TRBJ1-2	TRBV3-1	TGTGCCAGCAGCCAAGTGCCGGGGGCCTATGGCTACACCTTC	CASSQVPGAYGYTF
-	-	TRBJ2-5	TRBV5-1	TGCGCCAGCAGCGCTCGAATTCAAGAGACCCAGTACTTC	CASSARIQETQYF
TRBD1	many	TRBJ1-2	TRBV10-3	TGTGCCATCAGCAGAAACAGGGGCGGTAACTATGGCTACACCTTC	CAISRNRGGNYGYTF
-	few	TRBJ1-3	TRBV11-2	TGTGCCAGCAGCTCTCTCTCAGGGGCTTCTGGAAACACCATATATTTT	CASSSLSGASGNTIYF
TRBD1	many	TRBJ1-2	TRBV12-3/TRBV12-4	TGTGCCAGCAGCCCCCCTGGAGGGGGCGGCTATGGCTACACCTTC	CASSPPGGGGYGYTF
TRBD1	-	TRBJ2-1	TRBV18	TGTGCCAGCTCGCAAGGGACAGGGGGTTACAATGAGCAGTTCTTC	CASSQGTGGYNEQFF
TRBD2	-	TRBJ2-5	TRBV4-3	TGCGCCAGCAGCCAGGCGGGACTAGCGGGCACGAGTCCGGTGAGGGAGACCAAGTACTTC	CASSQAGLAGTSPVRETKYF
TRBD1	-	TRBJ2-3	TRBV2	TGTGCCAGCAGTGCCCGTTCAGGGGGTCCGCAGTATTTT	CASSARSGGPQYF
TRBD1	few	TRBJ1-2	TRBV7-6	TGTGCCAGCAGCTTCAACCCGACAACAGGGGCCCCCTATGGCTACACCTTC	CASSFNPTTGAPYGYTF
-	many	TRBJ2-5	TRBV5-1	TGCGCCAGCAGCTTCACCACTCCCCCGGAGACCCAGTACTTC	CASSFTTPPETQYF
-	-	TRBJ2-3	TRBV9	TGTGCCAGCAGCGCAAAGGGACCCGAGAAGGATACGCAGTATTTT	CASSAKGPEKDTQYF
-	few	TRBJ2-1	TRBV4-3	TGCGCCAGCAGCCAAGACAGGGGTTACAATGAGCAGTTCTTC	CASSQDRGYNEQFF
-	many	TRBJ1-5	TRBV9	TGTGCCAGCAGCTTTCCCGGCAGGGTCAATCAGCCCCAGCATTTT	CASSFPGRVNQPQHF
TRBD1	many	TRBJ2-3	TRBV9	TGTGCCAGCAGCCCGAGAGGACAGGGCCAAGTAGATACGCAGTATTTT	CASSPRGQGQVDTQYF
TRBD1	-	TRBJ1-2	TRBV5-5	TGTGCCAGCAGCTTGGAGAGACAGGGACGGGGGTACTATGGCTACACCTTC	CASSLERQGRGYYGYTF
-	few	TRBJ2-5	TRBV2	TGTGCCAGCAGGGAGATCGATACCGTAGAGACCCAGTACTTC	CASREIDTVETQYF
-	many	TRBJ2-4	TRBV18	TGTGCCAGCTCACCCCTGGGGGGCGGCGTCTCCAAAAACATTCAGTACTTC	CASSPLGGGVSKNIQYF
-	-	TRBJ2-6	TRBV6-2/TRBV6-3	TGTGCCAGCGGGGCAGGGTTGCCCTCTAGGGCCAACGTCCTGACTTTC	CASGAGLPSRANVLTF